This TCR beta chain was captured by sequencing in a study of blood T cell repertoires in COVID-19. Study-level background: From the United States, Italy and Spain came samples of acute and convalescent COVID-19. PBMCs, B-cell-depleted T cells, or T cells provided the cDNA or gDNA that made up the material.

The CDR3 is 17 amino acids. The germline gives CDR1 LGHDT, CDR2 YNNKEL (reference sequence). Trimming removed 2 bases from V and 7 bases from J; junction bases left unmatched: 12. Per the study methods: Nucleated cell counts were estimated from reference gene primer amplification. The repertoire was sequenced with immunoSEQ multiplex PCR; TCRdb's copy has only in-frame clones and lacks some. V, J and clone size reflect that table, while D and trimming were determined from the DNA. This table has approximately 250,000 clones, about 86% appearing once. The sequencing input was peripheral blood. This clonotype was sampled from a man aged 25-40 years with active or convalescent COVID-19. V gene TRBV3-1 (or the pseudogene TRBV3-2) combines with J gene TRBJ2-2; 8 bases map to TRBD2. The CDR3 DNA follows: TGTGCCAGCAGCCAAATGGCCGGCGGGGGGTTTAACGGGGAGCTGTTTTTT. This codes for CASSQMAGGGFNGELFF.